The rows below give T cell receptor beta chains drawn from one sample of a study of shared clonotypes between healthy human individuals. Measured with immunoSEQ multiplex PCR; TCRdb has only the in-frame clones, and not every one. The data contain 950,000 to 1,300,000 clones, 65% to 75% of them singletons. The sample comprised memory CD4+ T cells sorted from blood. The receptor set was obtained from a man younger than 35 in good health. Both conserved end residues are part of each CDR3. A D gene is named only where the DNA matches it firmly. Size is stated for part of the rows, as once, few or many counts, or as a class when the clone is expanded.

clone_size j_call d_call v_call cdr3_aa cdr3_nt
- TRBJ1-5 - TRBV5-1 CASSLAGGQPQHF TGCGCCAGCAGCTTGGCCGGGGGTCAGCCCCAGCATTTT
- TRBJ1-4 TRBD1 TRBV7-2 CASSLGTVGPTGSEKLFF TGTGCCAGCAGCTTAGGGACCGTAGGGCCGACAGGGAGTGAAAAACTGTTTTTT
- TRBJ1-6 - TRBV2 CASRKGNRDNSPLHF TGTGCCAGCAGGAAGGGTAATAGGGATAATTCACCCCTCCACTTT
- TRBJ1-3 TRBD1 TRBV5-6 CASSLTGAGNTIYF TGTGCCAGCAGCCTGACAGGGGCTGGAAACACCATATATTTT
- TRBJ2-3 TRBD1 TRBV7-2 CASSIGTGASDTQYF TGTGCCAGCAGCATAGGGACAGGGGCATCAGATACGCAGTATTTT
- TRBJ1-6 TRBD1 TRBV6-5 CASSYSRQGARSLHF TGTGCCAGCAGTTACTCGCGGCAGGGGGCGAGGTCCCTCCACTTT
- TRBJ2-5 - TRBV4-3 CASSEGTPVPLETQYF TGCGCCAGCAGCGAAGGGACTCCCGTCCCTCTGGAGACCCAGTACTTC
- TRBJ2-3 TRBD1 TRBV11-1 CASSSTGEGTDTQYF TGTGCCAGCAGCTCTACAGGGGAAGGCACAGATACGCAGTATTTT
- TRBJ2-7 - TRBV27 CASHRPRGTSYEQYF TGTGCCAGCCACCGACCCAGGGGAACTTCCTACGAGCAGTACTTC
few TRBJ1-2 - TRBV19 CASSGRAIDGYTF TGTGCCAGTTCCGGGAGAGCAATCGATGGCTACACCTTC
- TRBJ2-1 - TRBV5-1 CASSLASGNEQFF TGCGCCAGCAGCTTGGCGTCGGGCAATGAGCAGTTCTTC
- TRBJ2-2 - TRBV6-1 CASRSLGYGELFF TGTGCCAGCAGATCGTTGGGGTACGGGGAGCTGTTTTTT
- TRBJ1-5 - TRBV5-1 CASSLEGENQPQHF TGCGCCAGCAGCTTGGAAGGAGAGAATCAGCCCCAGCATTTT
- TRBJ1-1 TRBD1 TRBV2 CASNQDRGRNTEAFF TGTGCCAGCAATCAGGACAGGGGGCGGAACACTGAAGCTTTCTTT
- TRBJ2-5 TRBD2 TRBV4-1 CASSQDGTSGGSRETQYF TGCGCCAGCAGCCAAGATGGGACTAGCGGGGGTTCGCGCGAGACCCAGTACTTC
- TRBJ1-2 TRBD1 TRBV6-5 CASSYSVTGGGYTF TGTGCCAGCAGTTACTCGGTGACAGGGGGTGGCTACACCTTC
- TRBJ2-1 TRBD2 TRBV6-5 CATGLAGLYNEQFF TGTGCCACTGGGTTAGCGGGGCTTTACAATGAGCAGTTCTTC
- TRBJ2-5 - TRBV7-2 CASSFKETQYF TGTGCCAGCAGCTTTAAAGAGACCCAGTACTTC
- TRBJ2-7 TRBD1 TRBV18 CASSPRQGEEQYF TGTGCCAGCTCACCACGACAGGGGGAAGAGCAGTACTTC
- TRBJ1-5 - TRBV27 CASSFAGNQPQHF TGTGCCAGCAGTTTCGCGGGCAATCAGCCCCAGCATTTT
few TRBJ2-1 TRBD2 TRBV11-1 CASNYRGGSYNEQFF TGTGCCAGCAATTACCGGGGGGGATCCTACAATGAGCAGTTCTTC
- TRBJ1-1 TRBD1 TRBV7-8 CASRRLTGSVTEAFF TGTGCCAGCAGGAGACTGACAGGGTCGGTCACTGAAGCTTTCTTT
few TRBJ1-1 - TRBV27 CASSPWGQMNTEAFF TGTGCCAGCAGCCCCTGGGGCCAGATGAACACTGAAGCTTTCTTT
- TRBJ1-2 TRBD1 TRBV10-3 CAIPGGQGAGRDGYTF TGTGCCATCCCGGGAGGACAGGGGGCGGGCCGGGATGGCTACACCTTC
- TRBJ2-2 TRBD1 TRBV6-1 CASSGTGAIGELFF TGTGCCAGCAGTGGGACAGGGGCTATCGGGGAGCTGTTTTTT
many TRBJ2-3 - TRBV5-5 CASSLADYLSTDTQYF TGTGCCAGCAGCTTGGCGGACTACCTAAGCACAGATACGCAGTATTTT
- TRBJ2-5 - TRBV7-6 CASSLGERETQYF TGTGCCAGCAGCTTAGGCGAACGGGAGACCCAGTACTTC
- TRBJ2-5 - TRBV7-9 CASSLVEAGRETQYF TGTGCCAGCAGCTTAGTTGAGGCGGGTCGGGAGACCCAGTACTTC
- TRBJ2-7 - TRBV5-6 CASTIRHRRYEQYF TGTGCCAGCACCATTAGGCACAGGCGCTACGAGCAGTACTTC
- TRBJ2-1 TRBD2 TRBV6-1 CASSETGTSGSQKFF TGTGCCAGCAGTGAGACCGGGACTAGCGGGAGTCAGAAGTTCTTC
few TRBJ1-1 - TRBV10-3 CAISESTEGGNTEAFF TGTGCCATCAGTGAGTCCACAGAGGGTGGTAACACTGAAGCTTTCTTT
- TRBJ1-3 - TRBV5-6 CASSFLQLSGNTIYF TGTGCCAGCAGCTTCCTACAGCTCTCTGGAAACACCATATATTTT
- TRBJ2-3 - TRBV10-3 CAISESEIGGLGDTQYF TGTGCCATCAGTGAGTCCGAAATCGGGGGGCTGGGAGATACGCAGTATTTT
- TRBJ2-1 - TRBV9 CASSVRRDSYNEQFF TGTGCCAGCAGCGTAAGGAGGGACTCCTACAATGAGCAGTTCTTC
- TRBJ2-2 - TRBV7-2 CASSPNPDPNTGELFF TGTGCCAGCAGCCCCAACCCCGACCCGAACACCGGGGAGCTGTTTTTT
once TRBJ2-1 - TRBV7-2 CASSLTRNEQFF TGTGCCAGCAGCTTGACTCGCAATGAGCAGTTCTTC
- TRBJ2-6 - TRBV19 CASTGGANVLTF TGTGCCAGTACCGGTGGGGCCAACGTCCTGACTTTC
- TRBJ1-5 - TRBV29-1 CSVGESGLQPQHF TGCAGCGTTGGCGAATCGGGATTGCAGCCCCAGCATTTT
- TRBJ2-2 TRBD1 TRBV9 CASSETGEIGELFF TGTGCCAGCAGTGAAACAGGGGAAATCGGGGAGCTGTTTTTT
- TRBJ1-3 TRBD1 TRBV7-2 CASSLTGAPSGNTIYF TGTGCCAGCAGCCTTACAGGGGCGCCTTCTGGAAACACCATATATTTT